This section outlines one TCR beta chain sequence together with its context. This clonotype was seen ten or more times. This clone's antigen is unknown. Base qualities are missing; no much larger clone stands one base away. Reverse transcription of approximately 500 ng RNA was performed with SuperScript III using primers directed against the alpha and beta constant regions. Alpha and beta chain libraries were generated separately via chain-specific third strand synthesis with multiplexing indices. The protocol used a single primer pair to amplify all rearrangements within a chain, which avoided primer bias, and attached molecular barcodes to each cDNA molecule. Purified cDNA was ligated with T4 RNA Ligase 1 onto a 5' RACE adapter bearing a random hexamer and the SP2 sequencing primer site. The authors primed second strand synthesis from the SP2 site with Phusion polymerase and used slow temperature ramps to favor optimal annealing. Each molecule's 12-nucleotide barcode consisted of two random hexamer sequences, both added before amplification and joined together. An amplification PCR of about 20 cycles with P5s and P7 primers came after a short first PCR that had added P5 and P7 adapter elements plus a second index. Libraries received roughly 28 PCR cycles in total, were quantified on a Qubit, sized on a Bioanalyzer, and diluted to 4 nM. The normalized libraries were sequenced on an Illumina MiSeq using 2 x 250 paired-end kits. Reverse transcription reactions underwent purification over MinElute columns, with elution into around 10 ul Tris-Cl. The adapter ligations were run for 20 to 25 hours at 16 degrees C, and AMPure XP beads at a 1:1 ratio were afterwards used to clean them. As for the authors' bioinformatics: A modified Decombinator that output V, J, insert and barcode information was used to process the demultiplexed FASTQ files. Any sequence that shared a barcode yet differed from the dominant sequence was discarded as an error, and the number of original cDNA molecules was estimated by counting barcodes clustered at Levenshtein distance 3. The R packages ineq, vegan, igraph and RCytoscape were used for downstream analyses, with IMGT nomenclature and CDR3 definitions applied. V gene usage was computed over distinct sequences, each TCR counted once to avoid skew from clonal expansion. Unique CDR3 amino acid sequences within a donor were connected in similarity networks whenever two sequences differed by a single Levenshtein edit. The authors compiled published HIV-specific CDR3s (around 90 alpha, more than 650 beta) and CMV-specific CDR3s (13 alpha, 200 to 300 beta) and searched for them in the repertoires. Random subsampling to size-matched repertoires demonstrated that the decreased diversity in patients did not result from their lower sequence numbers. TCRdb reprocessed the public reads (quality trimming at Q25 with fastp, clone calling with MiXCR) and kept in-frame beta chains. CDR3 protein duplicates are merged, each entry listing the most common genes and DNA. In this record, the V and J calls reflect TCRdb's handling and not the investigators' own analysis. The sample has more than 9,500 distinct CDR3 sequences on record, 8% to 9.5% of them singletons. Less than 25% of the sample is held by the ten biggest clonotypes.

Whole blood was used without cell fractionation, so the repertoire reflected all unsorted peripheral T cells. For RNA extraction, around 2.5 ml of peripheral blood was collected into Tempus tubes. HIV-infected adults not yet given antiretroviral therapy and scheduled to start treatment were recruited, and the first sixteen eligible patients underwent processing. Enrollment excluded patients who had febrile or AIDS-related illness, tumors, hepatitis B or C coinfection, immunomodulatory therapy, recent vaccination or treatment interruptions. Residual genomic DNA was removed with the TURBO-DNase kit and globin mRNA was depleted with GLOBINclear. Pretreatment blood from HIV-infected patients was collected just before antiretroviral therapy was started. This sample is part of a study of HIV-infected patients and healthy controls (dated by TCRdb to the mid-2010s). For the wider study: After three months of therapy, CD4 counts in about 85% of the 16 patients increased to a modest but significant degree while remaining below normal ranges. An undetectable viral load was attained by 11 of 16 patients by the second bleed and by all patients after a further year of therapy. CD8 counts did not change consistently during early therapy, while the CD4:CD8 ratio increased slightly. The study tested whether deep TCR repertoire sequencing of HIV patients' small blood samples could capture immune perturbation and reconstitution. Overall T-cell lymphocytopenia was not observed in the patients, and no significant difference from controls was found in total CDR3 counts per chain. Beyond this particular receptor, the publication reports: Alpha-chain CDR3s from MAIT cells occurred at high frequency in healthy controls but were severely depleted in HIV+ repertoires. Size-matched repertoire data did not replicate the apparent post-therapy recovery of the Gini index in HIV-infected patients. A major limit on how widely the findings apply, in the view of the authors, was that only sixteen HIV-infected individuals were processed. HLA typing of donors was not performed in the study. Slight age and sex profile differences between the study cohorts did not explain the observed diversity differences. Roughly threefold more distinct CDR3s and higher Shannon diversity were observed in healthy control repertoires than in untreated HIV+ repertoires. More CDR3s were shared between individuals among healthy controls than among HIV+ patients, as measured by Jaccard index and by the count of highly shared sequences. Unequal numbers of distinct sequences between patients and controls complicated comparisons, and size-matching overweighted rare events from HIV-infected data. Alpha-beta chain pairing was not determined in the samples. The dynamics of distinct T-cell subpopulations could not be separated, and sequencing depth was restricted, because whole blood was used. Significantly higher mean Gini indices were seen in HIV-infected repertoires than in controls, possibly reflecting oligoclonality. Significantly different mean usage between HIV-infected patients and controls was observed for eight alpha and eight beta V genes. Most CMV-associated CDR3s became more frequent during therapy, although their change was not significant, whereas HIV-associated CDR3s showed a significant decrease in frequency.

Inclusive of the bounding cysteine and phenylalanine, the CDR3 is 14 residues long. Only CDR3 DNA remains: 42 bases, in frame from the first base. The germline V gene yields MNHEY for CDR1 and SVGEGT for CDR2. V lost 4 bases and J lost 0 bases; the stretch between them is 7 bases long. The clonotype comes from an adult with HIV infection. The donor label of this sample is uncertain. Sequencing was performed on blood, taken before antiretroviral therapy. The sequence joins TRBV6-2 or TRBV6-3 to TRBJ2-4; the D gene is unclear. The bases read TGTGCCAGCAGTTCTAGTCGAGCCAAAAACATTCAGTACTTC. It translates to CASSSSRAKNIQYF.